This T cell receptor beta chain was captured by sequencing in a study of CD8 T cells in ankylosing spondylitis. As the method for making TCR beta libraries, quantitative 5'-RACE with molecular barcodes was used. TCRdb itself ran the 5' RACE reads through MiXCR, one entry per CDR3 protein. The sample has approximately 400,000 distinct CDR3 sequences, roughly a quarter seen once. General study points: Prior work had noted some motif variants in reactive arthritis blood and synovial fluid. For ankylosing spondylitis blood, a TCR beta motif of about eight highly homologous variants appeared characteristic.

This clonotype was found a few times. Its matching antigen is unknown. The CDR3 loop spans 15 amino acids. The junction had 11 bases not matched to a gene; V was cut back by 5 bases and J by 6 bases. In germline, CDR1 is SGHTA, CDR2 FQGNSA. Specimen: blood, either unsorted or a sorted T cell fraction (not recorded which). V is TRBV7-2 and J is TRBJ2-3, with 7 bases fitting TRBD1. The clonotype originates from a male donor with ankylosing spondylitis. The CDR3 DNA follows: TGTGCCAGCAGCCCGGGACAGCATCAGGGGGATACGCAGTATTTT. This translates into CASSPGQHQGDTQYF.